This T cell receptor (beta chain) was recovered during a study of blood T cell repertoires in COVID-19. Per germline, CDR1 MNHEY and CDR2 SMNVEV (reference sequence). J gave up 8 bases and V 3 bases, and 9 bases lay outside the gene matches. CDR3 length: 15 residues. The method was immunoSEQ multiplex PCR; TCRdb's version includes in-frame clones alone and lacks a portion of them. The sample has hundreds of thousands of clones; over 75% are singletons. The specimen sequenced was peripheral blood. The source is a human donor in a cohort sampled during active COVID-19. This sequence joins TRBV27 and TRBJ1-4; TRBD1 agrees at 7 bases. Written as DNA, the CDR3 is TGTGCCAGCAGTTTCGTTCGGCAGGGGGGAGAAAAACTGTTTTTT. It specifies CASSFVRQGGEKLFF.